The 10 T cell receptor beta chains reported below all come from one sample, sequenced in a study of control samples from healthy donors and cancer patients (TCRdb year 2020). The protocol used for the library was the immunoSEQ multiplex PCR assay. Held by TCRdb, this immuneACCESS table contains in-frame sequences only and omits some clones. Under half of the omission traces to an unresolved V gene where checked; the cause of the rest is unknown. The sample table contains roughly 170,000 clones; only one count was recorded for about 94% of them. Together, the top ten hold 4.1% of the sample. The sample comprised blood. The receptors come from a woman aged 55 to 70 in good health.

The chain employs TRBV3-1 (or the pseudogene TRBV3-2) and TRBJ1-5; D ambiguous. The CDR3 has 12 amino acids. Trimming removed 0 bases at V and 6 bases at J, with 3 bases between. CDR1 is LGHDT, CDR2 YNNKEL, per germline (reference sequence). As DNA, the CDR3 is TGTGCCAGCAGCCAAGATAGTCAGCCCCAGCATTTT. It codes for CASSQDSQPQHF.

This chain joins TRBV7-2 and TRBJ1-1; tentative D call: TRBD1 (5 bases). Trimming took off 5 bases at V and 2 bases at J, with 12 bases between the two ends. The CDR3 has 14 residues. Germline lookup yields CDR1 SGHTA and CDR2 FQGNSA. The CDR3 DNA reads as TGTGCCAGCAGCACGGGGGGGGGTAACACTGAAGCTTTCTTT. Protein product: CASSTGGGNTEAFF.

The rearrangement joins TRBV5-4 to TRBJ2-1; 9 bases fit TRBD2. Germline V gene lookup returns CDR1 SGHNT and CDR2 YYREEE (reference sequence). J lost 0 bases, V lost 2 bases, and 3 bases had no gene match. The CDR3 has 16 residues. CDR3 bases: TGTGCCAGCAGCTTACGAGCGGGAGGCTCCTACAATGAGCAGTTCTTC. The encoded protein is CASSLRAGGSYNEQFF.

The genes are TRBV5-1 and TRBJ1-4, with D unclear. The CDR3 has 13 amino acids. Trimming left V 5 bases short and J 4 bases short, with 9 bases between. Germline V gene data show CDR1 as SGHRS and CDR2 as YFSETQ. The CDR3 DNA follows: TGCGCCAGCAGGCCAGGCCTTAATGAAAAACTGTTTTTT. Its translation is CASRPGLNEKLFF.

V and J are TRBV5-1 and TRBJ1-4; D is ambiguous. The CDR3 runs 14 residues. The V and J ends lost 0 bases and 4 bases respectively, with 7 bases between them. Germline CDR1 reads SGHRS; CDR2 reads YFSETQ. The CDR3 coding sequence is TGCGCCAGCAGCTTGGGACCGGTTAATGAAAAACTGTTTTTT. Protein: CASSLGPVNEKLFF.

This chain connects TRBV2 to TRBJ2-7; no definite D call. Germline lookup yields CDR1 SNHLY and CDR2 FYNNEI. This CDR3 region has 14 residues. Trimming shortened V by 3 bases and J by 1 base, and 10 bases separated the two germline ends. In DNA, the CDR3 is TGTGCCAGCAGTGAGGGTTTATTGTCCTACGAGCAGTACTTC. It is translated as CASSEGLLSYEQYF.

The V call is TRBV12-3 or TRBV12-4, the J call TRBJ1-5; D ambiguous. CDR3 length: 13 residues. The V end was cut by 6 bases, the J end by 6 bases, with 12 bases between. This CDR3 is CASSPGWSQPQHF. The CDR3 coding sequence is TGTGCCAGCAGCCCTGGATGGAGTCAGCCCCAGCATTTT.

CDR3 residues: CASSPGQGAHYEQYF. CDR3 nucleotide sequence: TGTGCCAGCAGCCCGGGACAGGGGGCGCACTACGAGCAGTACTTC. The chain combines TRBV6-5 with TRBJ2-7; 12 bases fit TRBD1. The CDR3 consists of 15 residues. Germline CDR1 reads MNHEY; CDR2 reads SVGAGI. The junction had 6 bases not matched to a gene; V was cut back by 6 bases and J by 3 bases.

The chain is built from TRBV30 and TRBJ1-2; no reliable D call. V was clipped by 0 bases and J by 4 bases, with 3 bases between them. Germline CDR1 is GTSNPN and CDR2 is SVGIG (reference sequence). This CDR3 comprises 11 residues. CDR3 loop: CAWSVAYGYTF. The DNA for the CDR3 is TGTGCCTGGAGTGTGGCCTATGGCTACACCTTC.

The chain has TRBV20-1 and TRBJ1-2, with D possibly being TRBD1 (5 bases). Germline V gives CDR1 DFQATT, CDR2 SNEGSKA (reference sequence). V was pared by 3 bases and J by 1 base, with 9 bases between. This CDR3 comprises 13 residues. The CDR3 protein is CSASRGFNYGYTF. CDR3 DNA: TGCAGTGCTAGTCGGGGGTTTAACTATGGCTACACCTTC.